This T cell receptor beta chain comes out of a study of tumor-infiltrating lymphocytes in primary liver carcinoma. Extraction also yielded germline DNA, while blood RNA was obtained from unsorted whole blood. Study findings and constraints: Researchers found tumor-adjacent and tumor-blood pairs overlapped less than tumor region pairs.

Note on this clonotype: What it recognizes is unknown.

The authors made TCR beta cDNA from about 500 ng total RNA with a constant-region primer. Three nested multiplex PCR rounds, a slightly modified ARM-PCR, produced the libraries for TCR beta. Each CDR3 protein is one row after TCRdb ran MiXCR on the multiplex PCR reads. The sample contains 300,000 to 400,000 distinct CDR3 sequences, approximately 65% of which appear only once. This receptor was identified in a man aged 40-49 years with primary liver carcinoma and hepatitis B virus infection. Sequencing was performed on peripheral blood.

The CDR3 reads CASSLGGGSSTEAFF. The CDR3 coding sequence is TGTGCCAGCAGCTTAGGCGGGGGCAGTAGCACTGAAGCTTTCTTT. The gene calls are TRBV11-2 and TRBJ1-1; tentatively, D is TRBD1 (6 bases). From germline, CDR1 is SGHAT and CDR2 FQNNGV. Trimming left V 1 base short and J 4 bases short, with 13 bases between. This CDR3 comprises 15 residues. The variable domain in full, with the rest retrieved from reference TRBV11-2 and TRBJ1-1, is EAGVAQSPRYKIIEKRQSVAFWCNPISGHATLYWYQQILGQGPKLLIQFQNNGVVDDSQLPKDRFSAERLKGVDSTLKIQPAKLEDSAVYLCASSLGGGSSTEAFFGQGTRLTVV.